Following are 24 T cell receptor beta chains from one sample sequenced in a study of T-cell reconstitution after alpha-beta-depleted transplantation in children. TCRbeta library preparation incorporated unique molecular identifiers. TCRdb redid the calling of the PCR reads with MiXCR, one entry per CDR3 protein. The sample consists of roughly 280,000 distinct CDR3 sequences, 9.5% to 13% of them appearing once. The sample consisted of peripheral blood, taken 180 days after TCRalphabeta/CD19-depleted stem cell transplant. The receptors stem from a male patient aged 2 to 10 who had a stem cell transplant for chronic granulomatous disease, so the T cells may come from the graft donor.

Points on this clonotype: A much more abundant neighbour one base away suggests this may be a read error. The CDR3 nucleotides are TGTGCCAGCAGTTTATCGGGGTATGGCCATGAGCAGTTCTTC. This translates into CASSLSGYGHEQFF. The rearrangement uses TRBV12-3 or TRBV12-4 and TRBJ2-1, with D perhaps matching TRBD2 (5 bases). CDR3 size: 14 residues. The V end lost 2 bases, the J end lost 8 bases, and 13 bases lay between the germline ends.

The sample holds many counts of this clonotype. The CDR3 DNA reads TGTGCCAGCAGTTTAAATGGTGATGGGGTAGAAAACACCATATATTTT. Translated, it gives CASSLNGDGVENTIYF. The chain employs TRBV28 and TRBJ1-3; D ambiguous. Germline V gene lookup returns CDR1 MDHEN and CDR2 SYDVKM. Between the trimmed V and J ends, which lost 2 bases and 6 bases, there was a span of 17 bases. The CDR3 sequence is 16 residues long.

Points on this clonotype: A much larger clone lies one base from this, so it may be a read error. The V call is TRBV3-1, the J call TRBJ2-3; TRBD2 agrees at 8 bases. Trimming cost V 1 base and J 4 bases; bases outside gene matches: 7. Per the germline V gene, CDR1 is LGHDT and CDR2 is YNNKEL (reference sequence). The CDR3 totals 16 residues. CDR3 region: CASSQGLAGWPDTQYF. Here the CDR3 DNA reads TGTGCCAGCAGCCAAGGATTAGCGGGATGGCCAGATACGCAGTATTTT.

A remark on this clonotype: This may come from a read error, since a much larger clone is one base off. The gene calls are TRBV7-2 and TRBJ2-3; D is possibly TRBD1 (6 bases). This CDR3 comprises 16 residues. V gave up 1 base and J gave up 5 bases, with 16 bases separating them. Germline CDR1 reads SGHTA; CDR2 reads FQGNSA. CDR3 loop: CASSLEGQGYIDTQYF. The CDR3 coding sequence is TGTGCCAGCAGCTTAGAAGGTCAGGGGTATATAGATACGCAGTATTTT. Full variable domain (rest looked up from reference TRBV7-2 and TRBJ2-3): GAGVSQSPSNKVTEKGKDVELRCDPISGHTALYWYRQSLGQGLEFLIYFQGNSAPDKSGLPSDRFSAERTGGSVSTLTIQRTQQEDSAVYLCASSLEGQGYIDTQYFGPGTRLTVL.

This chain links TRBV7-9 with TRBJ2-2; D unclear. The CDR3 is 15 residues long. Trimming shortened V by 5 bases and J by 1 base, and 11 bases separated the two germline ends. Germline loops: CDR1 SEHNR, CDR2 FQNEAQ (reference sequence). CDR3 in DNA: TGTGCCAGCAGCCGGACCCCCGAGAACACCGGGGAGCTGTTTTTT. This codes for CASSRTPENTGELFF.

This clonotype was picked up many times. V is TRBV7-9 and J is TRBJ2-5, with 7 bases aligning to TRBD2. Germline CDR1 is SEHNR and CDR2 is FQNEAQ (reference sequence). CDR3 length: 15 amino acids. J was trimmed by 4 bases and V by 5 bases; bases with no gene match: 10. The CDR3 is CASSPSGTTGETQYF. In DNA form, the CDR3 reads TGTGCCAGCAGCCCGTCCGGGACTACAGGAGAGACCCAGTACTTC.

This clonotype was seen ten or more times. The genes are TRBV20-1 and TRBJ1-1; possibly TRBD1 for D (5 bases). The CDR3 length is 13 residues. The germline V gene has CDR1 DFQATT and CDR2 SNEGSKA (reference sequence). The V end was cut by 3 bases, the J end by 1 base, with 9 bases between. The CDR3 sequence: CSARGRANTEAFF. For the CDR3, the DNA is TGCAGTGCTAGGGGCAGGGCGAACACTGAAGCTTTCTTT.

This clonotype has a count of ten or more. The chain joins TRBV7-3 to TRBJ1-1; D gene unclear. Trimming cost V 0 bases and J 2 bases, with 10 bases left between them. The CDR3 covers 15 residues. The germline V gene has CDR1 SGHTA and CDR2 FQGTGA. The CDR3 loop is CASSLTVVGNTEAFF. The CDR3 nucleotides are TGTGCCAGCAGCTTAACCGTGGTCGGAAACACTGAAGCTTTCTTT.

This clonotype was recorded many times. The V and J genes are TRBV7-9 and TRBJ2-3; D could derive from TRBD1 or TRBD2 (6 bases each). The CDR3 covers 15 residues. Per germline, CDR1 SEHNR and CDR2 FQNEAQ (reference sequence). Trimming took off 5 bases at V and 1 base at J, with 13 bases between the two ends. The CDR3 nucleotides read TGTGCCAGCAGCCCACGGGGGCGAGGCACAGATACGCAGTATTTT. Amino acids: CASSPRGRGTDTQYF.

The V gene is TRBV4-1, the J gene TRBJ1-6; D is perhaps TRBD1 (5 bases). Germline values: CDR1 MGHRA, CDR2 YSYEKL. The CDR3 is made up of 20 amino acids. The V gene lost 1 base and the J gene lost 4 bases, with 23 bases spanning the gap. The CDR3 loop reads CASSQVPKVPLRDYNSPLHF. The CDR3 region has the DNA TGCGCCAGCAGCCAAGTCCCAAAGGTACCCCTCAGGGATTATAATTCACCCCTCCACTTT.

This clonotype was seen ten or more times. J is TRBJ1-6 and V is TRBV10-3, with D possibly being TRBD1 (5 bases). The V and J ends lost 7 bases and 10 bases respectively, with 14 bases between them. CDR3 length: 13 amino acids. From germline, CDR1 is ENHRY and CDR2 SYGVKD. The CDR3 DNA reads as TGTGCCATCAACAATCAGGGAGGGTCACCCCTCCACTTT. Its protein product is CAINNQGGSPLHF.

This clonotype has a count of ten or more. This rearrangement joins TRBV20-1 to TRBJ2-5; 8 bases align to TRBD1. This CDR3 is built from 12 residues. V trimming: 3 bases; J trimming: 4 bases; junction bases outside the gene matches: 1. Germline values: CDR1 DFQATT, CDR2 SNEGSKA (reference sequence). CDR3 protein: CSASDRGETQYF. As DNA, the CDR3 is TGCAGTGCTAGTGACAGGGGAGAGACCCAGTACTTC.

Concerning this clonotype: A much larger clone is a single base away; this may be a read error. CDR3: CASNRQGANTEASF. The CDR3 DNA follows: TGTGCCAGCAATAGACAGGGGGCGAACACTGAAGCTTCCTTT. V usage is TRBV9 and J usage is TRBJ1-1; 10 bases are shared with TRBD1. This CDR3 contains 14 residues. Per germline, CDR1 SGDLS and CDR2 YYNGEE.

Many counts were recorded for this clonotype. The chain couples TRBV7-2 to TRBJ2-3; unclear D gene. The V end was cut by 8 bases, the J end by 0 bases, with 12 bases between. Per germline, CDR1 SGHTA and CDR2 FQGNSA. This CDR3 is built from 14 residues. The CDR3 coding sequence is TGTGCCAGCCTCCCGGGCAAAAGCACAGATACGCAGTATTTT. Residues: CASLPGKSTDTQYF.

In this sample, this clonotype turned up many times. This chain connects TRBV7-2 to TRBJ2-3; D gene ambiguous. Trimming left V 5 bases short and J 1 base short, with 19 bases between. Germline assignment: CDR1 SGHTA and CDR2 FQGNSA. This CDR3 comprises 17 residues. The CDR3: CASSQTLYRPRTDTQYF. In DNA, the CDR3 is TGTGCCAGCAGCCAAACCCTGTATAGGCCCCGCACAGATACGCAGTATTTT.

At least ten counts were recorded for this clonotype. The chain uses TRBV20-1 and TRBJ1-1; D is ambiguous. The ends were cut back, 2 bases at V and 0 bases at J, with 13 bases in the middle. The CDR3 has 15 amino acids. From germline, CDR1 is DFQATT and CDR2 SNEGSKA (reference sequence). The CDR3 DNA follows: TGCAGTGCTAGAAGCTCCCTAGCGATGAACACTGAAGCTTTCTTT. As protein: CSARSSLAMNTEAFF.

The chain has TRBV27 and TRBJ2-5; perhaps TRBD1 as D (5 bases). This CDR3 is built from 14 residues. V dropped 5 bases and J dropped 2 bases, with 12 bases sitting between them. Germline loops: CDR1 MNHEY, CDR2 SMNVEV (reference sequence). In DNA form, the CDR3 reads TGTGCCAGCAGTCCCCGGACACTACAAGAGACCCAGTACTTC. This gives the protein CASSPRTLQETQYF.

This clonotype occurred many times. J is TRBJ2-3 and V is TRBV5-1, with D possibly matching TRBD2 (6 bases). V was cut by 0 bases and J by 7 bases, with 12 bases left in between. Germline V gives CDR1 SGHRS, CDR2 YFSETQ. This CDR3 is 14 amino acids long. The CDR3 DNA sequence: TGCGCCAGCAGCTTGGCCGGAGGGGACCATACGCAGTATTTT. This translates into CASSLAGGDHTQYF.

This clonotype was seen repeatedly, ten times or more. The V and J genes are TRBV4-2 and TRBJ2-1; D is uncertain. The length of the CDR3 is 16 residues. Trimming pared 0 bases from V and 1 base from J, leaving 10 bases between. CDR1 LGHNA and CDR2 YNFKEQ come from the germline V gene. The CDR3 is CASSQDGPRSYNEQFF. The CDR3 DNA sequence: TGTGCCAGCAGCCAAGATGGCCCTAGGTCCTACAATGAGCAGTTCTTC.

This clonotype was counted many times. V and J are TRBV15 and TRBJ2-7; 12 bases map to TRBD2. The ends lost 3 bases at V and 2 bases at J; junction bases unmatched: 5. The CDR3 spans 16 residues. Germline V gene lookup returns CDR1 LNHNV and CDR2 YYDKDF (reference sequence). CDR3 loop: CATSSPASGRAYEQYF. The CDR3 DNA is TGTGCCACCAGCAGCCCCGCTAGCGGGAGGGCCTACGAGCAGTACTTC.

There are many counts of this clonotype. V usage is TRBV7-2 and J usage is TRBJ2-5; D is ambiguous. The length of the CDR3 is 13 residues. Trimming took 1 base from V and 4 from J, leaving 7 bases between them. Germline values: CDR1 SGHTA, CDR2 FQGNSA. CDR3 nucleotide sequence: TGTGCCAGCAGCTTAGGCTCTTTAGAGACCCAGTACTTC. It specifies CASSLGSLETQYF.

This clonotype has a count of ten or more. The rearrangement uses TRBV7-2 and TRBJ1-5; D call uncertain. CDR1 is SGHTA and CDR2 is FQGNSA in the germline V gene. The CDR3 totals 12 residues. V was trimmed by 7 bases and J by 4 bases, leaving 8 bases between them. The CDR3 region has the DNA TGTGCCAGCAAGGTTGGTAATCAGCCCCAGCATTTT. Protein product: CASKVGNQPQHF.

This clonotype was observed a handful of times. This CDR3 reads CASSQLEGVGTGELFF. DNA of the CDR3: TGTGCCAGCAGCCAATTGGAGGGAGTGGGCACCGGGGAGCTGTTTTTT. The J gene is TRBJ2-2, the V gene TRBV4-2; maybe TRBD2 (6 bases). This CDR3 region has 16 residues. V dropped 2 bases and J dropped 4 bases, with 14 bases sitting between them. Germline-derived CDR1 and CDR2 are LGHNA and YNFKEQ.

There are many counts of this clonotype. The rearrangement joins TRBV5-1 to TRBJ1-2; tentatively, D is TRBD1 (5 bases). The CDR3 sequence is 14 residues long. The V end lost 2 bases, the J end lost 0 bases, and 8 bases lay between the germline ends. Germline V gene data show CDR1 as SGHRS and CDR2 as YFSETQ. The CDR3 sequence: CASSFDSANYGYTF. CDR3 in DNA: TGCGCCAGCAGCTTCGACAGTGCTAACTATGGCTACACCTTC.